Listed below are T cell receptor beta chains from one sample, sequenced in a study of CXCR3-negative and CXCR3-positive naive CD8 T cells. TCRdb reprocessed the 5' RACE reads and keeps a single row for each CDR3 protein, giving no DNA. Reported are tens of thousands of distinct CDR3 sequences; the ten largest clones contain roughly 10%. The sequencing sample was made of memory CD8+ T cells from blood. These receptors were obtained from a human donor in good health. Some clones in this sample may be carry-over from other donors' samples. Both conserved end residues are part of each CDR3. Rows give clone size only sometimes, using once, few, many, or a class for an expanded clone.

>TRBJ2-1|16|TRBV4-2|-
CASSHLGGGAYNEQFF
>TRBJ2-7|17|TRBV25-1|-
CASSDFFASGDSYEQYF
>TRBJ2-7|13|TRBV4-3|-
CASSQDRPYEQYF
>TRBJ2-2|14|TRBV25-1|-
CASSESQDTGELFF
>TRBJ2-7|13|TRBV4-3|-
CASSTRTAYEQYF
>TRBJ1-5|13|TRBV10-3|-
CAIRTGGNQPQHF
>TRBJ2-7|14|TRBV7-6|-
CASSISGGTYEQYF
>TRBJ1-2|14|TRBV20-1|-
CSARDFRVDYGYTF
>TRBJ2-1|15|TRBV5-6|-
CASSPDTYLGDEQFF
>TRBJ2-7|16|TRBV4-2|-
CASSQHNRPRLGEQYF
>TRBJ2-2|15|TRBV25-1|-
CASSGPGQNTGELFF
>TRBJ2-5|14|TRBV12-3/TRBV12-4|-
CASSHVGGPETQYF
>TRBJ2-7|12|TRBV29-1|-
CSATSGAYEQYF
>TRBJ2-5|14|TRBV7-2|-
CASSFLDGQETQYF
>TRBJ2-3|13|TRBV29-1|-
CSVEDPYTDTQYF
>TRBJ2-1|15|TRBV27|-
CASSVQGQGHNEQFF
>TRBJ2-1|14|TRBV29-1|-
CSVEDRGTSEEQFF
>TRBJ2-2|16|TRBV23-1|-
CASEKRDRGYTGELFF
>TRBJ2-2|15|TRBV7-8|-
CASSSLDRVAGELFF
>TRBJ1-1|11|TRBV29-1|-
CSAGRSIEAFF
>TRBJ2-1|15|TRBV12-3/TRBV12-4|-
CASSASGSLFEEQFF
>TRBJ1-1|12|TRBV13|-
CASSLSPAEAFF
>TRBJ2-7|15|TRBV4-3|-
CASSQDRDLAYEQYF
>TRBJ2-1|17|TRBV5-1|-
CASSFFGQVGAYNEQFF
>TRBJ2-4|12|TRBV27|-
CASKGKGNIQYF
>TRBJ2-3|16|TRBV6-5|-
CASSYSLGRSTDTQYF
>TRBJ2-7|16|TRBV13|-
CASSLKGQGGPYEQYF
>TRBJ1-5|17|TRBV15|-
CATSHSLVNRVDQPQHF
>TRBJ2-7|12|TRBV30|-
CAWRELSYEQYF
>TRBJ2-1|14|TRBV7-8|-
CASSLGLSYNEQFF
>TRBJ1-1|14|TRBV28|-
CASSRRTVNTEAFF
>TRBJ2-7|13|TRBV7-9|-
CASSPDSLYEQYF
>TRBJ1-2|13|TRBV6-2/TRBV6-3|-
CASSRTGSYGYTF
>TRBJ2-7|14|TRBV20-1|-
CSAPRLAGGYEQYF
>TRBJ1-2|15|TRBV12-3/TRBV12-4|-
CASSPPGQGDYGYTF
>TRBJ1-3|15|TRBV7-9|-
CASSERTLSGNTIYF
>TRBJ2-5|14|TRBV28|-
CASSPTGGWETQYF
>TRBJ2-1|17|TRBV7-9|-
CASSLGPGGGAVNEQFF
>TRBJ2-3|13|TRBV6-2/TRBV6-3|-
CASWDLHTDTQYF
>TRBJ2-5|11|TRBV6-2/TRBV6-3|-
CASMERETQYF
>TRBJ1-3|15|TRBV9|-
CASSETGSSGNTIYF
>TRBJ1-2|16|TRBV29-1|-
CSVELTGGPTFYGYTF
>TRBJ2-1|15|TRBV6-4|-
CASSDRGGGANEQFF
>TRBJ2-7|14|TRBV4-3|-
CASSQDDRGYEQYF
>TRBJ1-5|15|TRBV7-2|-
CASSLDGTGGQTQHF
>TRBJ2-2|15|TRBV4-3|-
CASSQDEGGPGKLFF
>TRBJ2-4|17|TRBV25-1|-
CASSGTGGLWAKNIQYF
>TRBJ2-1|17|TRBV15|-
CATSRDSGDRAFNEQFF
>TRBJ2-7|13|TRBV21-1|-
CASSRGGADEQYF
>TRBJ1-1|14|TRBV18|-
CASSPGPGGPEAFF
>TRBJ2-1|13|TRBV6-5|medium-sized
CASSGPEGNEQFF
>TRBJ2-1|17|TRBV6-4|medium-sized
CASSDSGLAGKPIEQFF
>TRBJ2-7|13|TRBV29-1|-
CSVEVGGGNEQYF
>TRBJ2-7|13|TRBV11-3|-
CASSPGSLGEQYF
>TRBJ2-7|14|TRBV5-1|-
CASSHKTGTYEQYF